These 27 T cell receptor beta chains were sequenced from one sample in a study of OX40 agonist ivuxolimab in advanced cancers. Only in-frame clones appear in the TCRdb table, and some are missing; sequencing was by immunoSEQ multiplex PCR. The sample comprises 50,000 to 60,000 clones, around nine tenths of which are singletons, and around 1% rests with the top ten. The sequences come from CD4+ or CD8+ T cells sorted from blood, collected in a trial of the OX40 agonist ivuxolimab. The receptor source for this set is an adult with an advanced solid tumor such as melanoma, head and neck, liver or kidney cancer.

The chain employs TRBV19 and TRBJ2-4, with D tentatively TRBD2 (7 bases). CDR3 length: 12 amino acids. Per germline, CDR1 LNHDA and CDR2 SQIVND (reference sequence). Between the trimmed V and J ends, which lost 9 bases and 8 bases, there was a span of 14 bases. This CDR3 is CASSGGAYIQYF. CDR3 nucleotides: TGTGCCAGCTCTGGGGGGGCCTACATTCAGTACTTC. Variable domain in full (rest from reference TRBV19 and TRBJ2-4): DGGITQSPKYLFRKEGQNVTLSCEQNLNHDAMYWYRQDPGQGLRLIYYSQIVNDFQKGDIAEGYSVSREKKESFPLTVTSAQKNPTAFYLCASSGGAYIQYFGAGTRLSVL.

The rearrangement joins TRBV28 to TRBJ2-7, with 11 positions matching TRBD1. Trimming removed 8 bases from V and 4 bases from J; junction bases left unmatched: 4. This CDR3 contains 13 residues. Germline V gene lookup returns CDR1 MDHEN and CDR2 SYDVKM. The CDR3 spells CASRTGGGYEQYF. CDR3 in DNA: TGTGCCAGCCGGACAGGGGGCGGTTACGAGCAGTACTTC.

This clone showed up just once. The V call is TRBV11-2, the J call TRBJ2-6; no firm D call. The length of the CDR3 is 16 residues. V lost 5 bases to trimming and J lost 5 bases, with 16 bases between them. Germline assignment: CDR1 SGHAT and CDR2 FQNNGV. CDR3 DNA sequence: TGTGCCAGCAGCCTCAAGCAACAAAGTCGGGCCAACGTCCTGACTTTC. Translating it yields CASSLKQQSRANVLTF.

This chain joins TRBV11-1 and TRBJ2-1; TRBD2 aligns across 9 bases. CDR1 is SGHAT, CDR2 FQDESV, per germline (reference sequence). Trimming cost V 6 bases and J 5 bases; bases outside gene matches: 8. CDR3 length: 15 residues. The CDR3: CASSLSGRTDNEQFF. CDR3 in DNA: TGTGCCAGCAGTCTGAGCGGGAGGACTGACAATGAGCAGTTCTTC.

V is TRBV5-1 and J is TRBJ2-5; 11 nucleotides align to TRBD2. V lost 4 bases and J lost 5; bases outside the gene matches: 10. Germline V gives CDR1 SGHRS, CDR2 YFSETQ. The CDR3 consists of 16 residues. CDR3 nucleotide sequence: TGCGCCAGCAGCCACGGGACTAGCGGCGCCTCGGAGACCCAGTACTTC. This gives the protein CASSHGTSGASETQYF.

The CDR3 protein is CASSLQGPSYGYTF. The CDR3 region has the DNA TGTGCCAGCAGCTTACAGGGACCGAGCTATGGCTACACCTTC. The genes are TRBV7-2 and TRBJ1-2; a possible D gene is TRBD1 (5 bases). Germline V gives CDR1 SGHTA, CDR2 FQGNSA. V shed 2 bases and J shed 4 bases, with 11 bases lying between them. The CDR3 sequence is 14 residues long.

This clone was seen just once. The rearrangement uses TRBV11-2 and TRBJ2-1, with D hard to call. CDR1 is SGHAT and CDR2 is FQNNGV in the germline V gene. This CDR3 contains 17 residues. Trimming took off 5 bases at V and 7 bases at J, with 24 bases between the two ends. CDR3 DNA: TGTGCCAGCAGCCCTCTTTCTTCGACCCCCTATAGAAATGAGCAGTTCTTC. Encoded protein: CASSPLSSTPYRNEQFF. Variable domain in full (rest from reference TRBV11-2 and TRBJ2-1): EAGVAQSPRYKIIEKRQSVAFWCNPISGHATLYWYQQILGQGPKLLIQFQNNGVVDDSQLPKDRFSAERLKGVDSTLKIQPAKLEDSAVYLCASSPLSSTPYRNEQFFGPGTRLTVL.

This sequence joins TRBV29-1 and TRBJ1-2; D may be TRBD1 (5 bases). Trimming stripped 3 bases from V and 4 bases from J, with 12 bases between. Germline CDR1 reads SQVTM; CDR2 reads ANQGSEA. This CDR3 is 13 amino acids long. This CDR3 is CSVDGGRGYGYTF. For the CDR3, the DNA is TGCAGCGTTGATGGTGGGAGGGGCTATGGCTACACCTTC.

This clone was counted a single time. The chain recombines TRBV5-1 with TRBJ2-7; TRBD1 matches 9 bases. This CDR3 region has 15 residues. Germline CDR1 SGHRS, CDR2 YFSETQ. V was pared by 4 bases and J by 3 bases, with 8 bases of the junction left unmatched. CDR3: CASSRPETGGYEQYF. CDR3 nucleotide sequence: TGCGCCAGCAGCCGGCCTGAGACAGGGGGCTACGAGCAGTACTTC.

The chain has TRBV30 and TRBJ2-7, with 9 bases matching TRBD1. J lost 4 bases, V lost 5 bases, and 6 bases had no gene match. This CDR3 is built from 13 residues. Germline values: CDR1 GTSNPN, CDR2 SVGIG (reference sequence). The DNA of the CDR3 is TGTGCCTGGGATCGAGGGACAGGGTACGAGCAGTACTTC. Its protein product is CAWDRGTGYEQYF.

The chain recombines TRBV5-8 with TRBJ2-2; 8 bases align to TRBD2. Germline V gene sequence: CDR1 SGHTS, CDR2 YDEGEE. The CDR3 is 16 amino acids. The V and J ends lost 6 bases and 4 bases, in that order; junction bases with no gene match: 11. The CDR3 region has the DNA TGTGCCAGCATCCCTCCAGGGACTAGGGGCACCGGGGAGCTGTTTTTT. As protein: CASIPPGTRGTGELFF.

This clone is a singleton in its sample. The chain combines TRBV7-9 with TRBJ2-1; 11 bases fit TRBD2. V lost 1 base and J lost 6; bases outside the gene matches: 8. This CDR3 contains 17 residues. The germline gives CDR1 SEHNR, CDR2 FQNEAQ (reference sequence). CDR3 protein: CASSLGVAGGLGNEQFF. The CDR3 nucleotides read TGTGCCAGCAGCTTAGGGGTAGCGGGAGGGCTGGGCAATGAGCAGTTCTTC. The whole variable domain, filled in from reference TRBV7-9 and TRBJ2-1, reads DTGVSQNPRHKITKRGQNVTFRCDPISEHNRLYWYRQTLGQGPEFLTYFQNEAQLEKSRLLSDRFSAERPKGSFSTLEIQRTEQGDSAMYLCASSLGVAGGLGNEQFFGPGTRLTVL.

The V and J genes are TRBV5-4 and TRBJ2-3; TRBD2 matches 12 bases. The CDR3 runs to 17 residues. V lost 4 bases to trimming and J lost 3 bases; unmatched junction nucleotides: 9. Germline V gene data show CDR1 as SGHNT and CDR2 as YYREEE (reference sequence). DNA of the CDR3: TGTGCCAGCAGCCCAGGGGCTAGCGGGAGGGGGACAGATACGCAGTATTTT. Translated, it gives CASSPGASGRGTDTQYF.

The chain uses TRBV6-1 and TRBJ1-3, with unresolved D. There are 14 residues in the CDR3. Germline CDR1 is MNHNS and CDR2 is SASEGT. Trimming cost V 3 bases and J 0 bases, with 6 bases left between them. CDR3 sequence: CASSELGSGNTIYF. CDR3 in DNA: TGTGCCAGCAGTGAGCTGGGCTCTGGAAACACCATATATTTT.

V gene TRBV28 combines with J gene TRBJ1-2; D perhaps matches TRBD1 (5 bases). V shed 3 bases and J shed 4 bases, with 9 bases lying between them. Germline-derived CDR1 and CDR2 are MDHEN and SYDVKM. This CDR3 region has 13 residues. CDR3 nucleotide sequence: TGTGCCAGCAGTTTCCGGGGGTCCTATGGCTACACCTTC. Translation: CASSFRGSYGYTF.

V usage is TRBV2 and J usage is TRBJ2-1; TRBD2 matches at 7 bases. The CDR3 has 11 residues. The V and J ends lost 6 bases and 7 bases, in that order; junction bases with no gene match: 0. Germline CDR1 is SNHLY and CDR2 is FYNNEI. CDR3 residues: CASSGRNEQFF. The CDR3 nucleotides read TGTGCCAGCAGCGGGAGGAATGAGCAGTTCTTC.

This clone showed up just a few times. This chain uses TRBV5-6 with TRBJ2-1, with D unclear. The CDR3 length is 11 residues. From germline, CDR1 is SGHDT and CDR2 YYEEEE. V was pared by 3 bases and J by 8 bases, with 6 bases between. CDR3 bases: TGTGCCAGCAGCTGGATGGATGAGCAGTTCTTC. Protein product: CASSWMDEQFF.

The chain joins TRBV7-9 to TRBJ1-1; 9 bases are shared with TRBD1. The CDR3 is 14 residues long. Per the germline V gene, CDR1 is SEHNR and CDR2 is FQNEAQ (reference sequence). The J segment lost 6 bases and the V segment lost 5 bases, leaving 7 bases of the junction unmatched. The CDR3 nucleotides are TGTGCCAGCAGCCAAGGGGACAGGGCCGCTGAAGCTTTCTTT. This encodes CASSQGDRAAEAFF.

This chain connects TRBV7-7 to TRBJ2-2; 7 nucleotides line up with TRBD1. The germline gives CDR1 SSHAT, CDR2 FNYEAQ (reference sequence). V lost 3 bases to trimming and J lost 0 bases; unmatched junction nucleotides: 4. This CDR3 region has 16 residues. CDR3: CASSLTGPANTGELFF. CDR3 DNA: TGTGCCAGCAGCTTGACAGGGCCCGCGAACACCGGGGAGCTGTTTTTT.

The gene calls are TRBV5-1 and TRBJ2-6; D not certain. CDR1 SGHRS and CDR2 YFSETQ come from the germline V gene. The CDR3 runs to 16 residues. The V gene lost 1 base and the J gene lost 4 bases, with 12 bases spanning the gap. CDR3 region: CASSLYGSRGANVLTF. CDR3 nucleotide sequence: TGCGCCAGCAGCTTGTATGGGTCTAGGGGGGCCAACGTCCTGACTTTC.

The J gene is TRBJ2-1, the V gene TRBV11-3; D may be TRBD2 (6 bases). The germline gives CDR1 SGHNT, CDR2 YENEEA. Trimming took 5 bases from V and 5 from J, leaving 16 bases between them. This CDR3 is 15 amino acids long. The CDR3 nucleotides read TGTGCCAGCAGCCCCCGACTAGGAGCCCACAATGAGCAGTTCTTC. This gives the protein CASSPRLGAHNEQFF.

The rearrangement uses TRBV20-1 and TRBJ2-7; D remains unclear. The CDR3 sequence is 9 residues long. The V gene's germline CDR1 is DFQATT and CDR2 SNEGSKA (reference sequence). V was cut by 3 bases and J by 6 bases, with 3 bases left in between. In DNA form, the CDR3 reads TGCAGTGCTAGTTCCGAGCAGTACTTC. Protein product: CSASSEQYF.

The chain joins TRBV7-9 to TRBJ2-7; D assignment may be TRBD1 or TRBD2 (5 bases each). V was cut by 5 bases and J by 6 bases, with 23 bases left in between. CDR3 length equals 16 residues. CDR1 and CDR2 from the germline V gene are SEHNR and FQNEAQ (reference sequence). The CDR3: CASSLSAGTYLGEQYF. As DNA, the CDR3 is TGTGCCAGCAGCCTTTCCGCCGGGACCTACCTCGGCGAGCAGTACTTC.

This chain joins TRBV6-1 and TRBJ2-7, with no clear D. CDR1 and CDR2 (germline): MNHNS, SASEGT. CDR3 length: 13 residues. The V end lost 2 bases, the J end lost 0 bases, and 5 bases lay between the germline ends. The CDR3 DNA is TGTGCCAGCAGTGAACCCTTCTCCTACGAGCAGTACTTC. Translation: CASSEPFSYEQYF.

A note on this clone: Additional DNA sequences in this sample encode the identical CDR3. In DNA form, the CDR3 reads TGTGCCAGCAGCTTAAATAGACTAGCGGGAGCCTACGAGCAGTACTTC. The encoded protein is CASSLNRLAGAYEQYF. The rearrangement links TRBV11-2 to TRBJ2-7; 12 nucleotides agree with TRBD2. This CDR3 comprises 16 residues. The junction had 4 bases not matched to a gene; V was cut back by 2 bases and J by 2 bases. Germline CDR1 and CDR2: SGHAT and FQNNGV.

The chain uses TRBV6-5 and TRBJ2-5; D is possibly TRBD2 (6 bases). The germline gives CDR1 MNHEY, CDR2 SVGAGI. The V gene lost 0 bases and the J gene lost 5 bases, with 10 bases spanning the gap. This CDR3 has 14 amino acids. CDR3 protein: CASSYSTSSETQYF. The CDR3 region has the DNA TGTGCCAGCAGTTACTCGACTAGTTCGGAGACCCAGTACTTC.

This clone was seen just once. The rearrangement links TRBV5-1 to TRBJ2-3, with D possibly TRBD2 on 5 matching bases. This CDR3 has 16 residues. With 2 bases removed from V and 1 base from J, the gap between germline ends came to 14 bases. CDR1 is SGHRS, CDR2 YFSETQ, per germline. The CDR3 coding sequence is TGCGCCAGCAGCTTAAGGACTGGATCTGGCACAGATACGCAGTATTTT. This encodes CASSLRTGSGTDTQYF.